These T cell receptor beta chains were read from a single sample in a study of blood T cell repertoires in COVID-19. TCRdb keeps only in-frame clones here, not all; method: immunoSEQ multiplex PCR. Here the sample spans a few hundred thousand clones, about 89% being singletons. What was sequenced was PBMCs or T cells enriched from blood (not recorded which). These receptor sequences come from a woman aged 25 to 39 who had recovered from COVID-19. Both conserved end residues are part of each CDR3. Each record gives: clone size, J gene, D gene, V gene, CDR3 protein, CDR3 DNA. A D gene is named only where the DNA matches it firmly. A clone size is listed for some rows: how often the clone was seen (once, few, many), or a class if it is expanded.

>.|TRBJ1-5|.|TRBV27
CASSFLNQPQHF
TGTGCCAGCAGCTTCCTGAATCAGCCCCAGCATTTT
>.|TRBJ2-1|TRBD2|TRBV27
CASSMGGRYYNEQFF
TGTGCCAGCAGTATGGGGGGGAGATACTACAATGAGCAGTTCTTC
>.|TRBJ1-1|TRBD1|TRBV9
CASSLGTDPEAFF
TGTGCCAGCAGCCTTGGGACAGATCCTGAAGCTTTCTTT
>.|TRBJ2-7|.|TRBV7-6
CASSSSSYEQYF
TGTGCCAGCAGCTCCAGCTCCTACGAGCAGTACTTC
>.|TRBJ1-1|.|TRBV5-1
CASSFNQGNTEAFF
TGCGCCAGCAGCTTCAATCAGGGGAACACTGAAGCTTTCTTT
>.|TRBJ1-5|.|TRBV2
CASSVLGPNQPQHF
TGTGCCAGCAGTGTACTGGGCCCCAATCAGCCCCAGCATTTT
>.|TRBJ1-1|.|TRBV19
CASTTRPGLENTEAFF
TGTGCCAGTACAACCCGCCCAGGACTGGAGAACACTGAAGCTTTCTTT
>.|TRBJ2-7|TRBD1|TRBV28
CASSRDRGRSYEQYF
TGTGCCAGCAGTCGTGACAGGGGGCGCTCCTACGAGCAGTACTTC
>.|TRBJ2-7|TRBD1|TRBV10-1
CASSQRQGRSYEQYF
TGCGCCAGCAGTCAGAGACAGGGGAGGTCCTACGAGCAGTACTTC
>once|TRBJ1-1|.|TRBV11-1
CASSPLGRPGTEAFF
TGTGCCAGCAGCCCCTTGGGGCGCCCCGGGACTGAAGCTTTCTTT
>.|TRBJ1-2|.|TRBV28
CASSPPGRGTTF
TGTGCCAGCAGTCCCCCGGGGAGGGGTACCACCTTC
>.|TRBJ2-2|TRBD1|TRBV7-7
CASSPGQGRTGELFF
TGTGCTAGCAGCCCGGGACAGGGTCGCACCGGGGAGCTGTTTTTT
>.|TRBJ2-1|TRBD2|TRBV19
CASSISPGTSGLAYNEQFF
TGTGCCAGTAGTATCTCCCCTGGGACTAGCGGGCTTGCCTACAATGAGCAGTTCTTC
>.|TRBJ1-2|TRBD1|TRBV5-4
CASSLGGGHNGYTF
TGTGCCAGCAGCTTAGGAGGGGGCCACAATGGCTACACCTTC
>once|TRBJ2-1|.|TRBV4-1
CASSQSYNEQFF
TGCGCCAGCAGCCAATCATACAATGAGCAGTTCTTC
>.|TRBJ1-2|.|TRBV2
CASSVRGIYGYTF
TGTGCCAGCAGTGTTAGGGGGATCTATGGCTACACCTTC
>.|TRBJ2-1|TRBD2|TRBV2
CASSALAGVGNEQFF
TGTGCCAGCAGTGCACTAGCGGGAGTGGGAAATGAGCAGTTCTTC
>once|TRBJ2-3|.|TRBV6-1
CASSEARGRADTQYF
TGTGCCAGCAGTGAAGCTAGGGGGAGGGCAGATACGCAGTATTTT
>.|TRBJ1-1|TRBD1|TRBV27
CASTGTGFDFEAFF
TGTGCCAGCACCGGGACAGGGTTCGACTTTGAAGCTTTCTTT
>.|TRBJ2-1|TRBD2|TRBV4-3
CASSKTTSGRYNEQFF
TGCGCCAGCAGCAAAACGACTAGCGGGAGGTACAATGAGCAGTTCTTC
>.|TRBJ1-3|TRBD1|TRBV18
CASSPGTGKSSSGNTIYF
TGTGCCAGCTCACCTGGGACAGGGAAATCGTCCTCTGGAAACACCATATATTTT
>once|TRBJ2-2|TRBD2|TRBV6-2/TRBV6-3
CASSPGLAYTGELFF
TGTGCCAGCAGTCCGGGACTAGCTTACACCGGGGAGCTGTTTTTT